The TCR beta chain under discussion was sequenced for a study of cytomegalovirus exposure and HLA in healthy donors. Study overall: Of 398 genotyped donors, roughly 86% clustered with self-reported Caucasian donors.

The PCR made use of 60 Vbeta and 13 Jbeta primers. Profiled with immunoSEQ multiplex PCR; TCRdb holds only in-frame clones, not every one. The sample carries about 160,000 clones, 75% to 90% recorded once. The V gene's germline CDR1 is MNHEY and CDR2 SMNVEV (reference sequence). The CDR3 is 14 residues long. The V gene lost 3 bases and the J gene lost 9 bases, with 15 bases spanning the gap. The TCR comes from a girl aged 2 to 9 in good health and CMV-seropositive. The sample comprised PBMCs. The V call is TRBV27, the J call TRBJ2-1; D is possibly TRBD2 (5 bases). The DNA of the CDR3 is TGTGCCAGCAGTTTTGGAGGTTCAGGCAGTGAGCAGTTCTTC. This codes for CASSFGGSGSEQFF.